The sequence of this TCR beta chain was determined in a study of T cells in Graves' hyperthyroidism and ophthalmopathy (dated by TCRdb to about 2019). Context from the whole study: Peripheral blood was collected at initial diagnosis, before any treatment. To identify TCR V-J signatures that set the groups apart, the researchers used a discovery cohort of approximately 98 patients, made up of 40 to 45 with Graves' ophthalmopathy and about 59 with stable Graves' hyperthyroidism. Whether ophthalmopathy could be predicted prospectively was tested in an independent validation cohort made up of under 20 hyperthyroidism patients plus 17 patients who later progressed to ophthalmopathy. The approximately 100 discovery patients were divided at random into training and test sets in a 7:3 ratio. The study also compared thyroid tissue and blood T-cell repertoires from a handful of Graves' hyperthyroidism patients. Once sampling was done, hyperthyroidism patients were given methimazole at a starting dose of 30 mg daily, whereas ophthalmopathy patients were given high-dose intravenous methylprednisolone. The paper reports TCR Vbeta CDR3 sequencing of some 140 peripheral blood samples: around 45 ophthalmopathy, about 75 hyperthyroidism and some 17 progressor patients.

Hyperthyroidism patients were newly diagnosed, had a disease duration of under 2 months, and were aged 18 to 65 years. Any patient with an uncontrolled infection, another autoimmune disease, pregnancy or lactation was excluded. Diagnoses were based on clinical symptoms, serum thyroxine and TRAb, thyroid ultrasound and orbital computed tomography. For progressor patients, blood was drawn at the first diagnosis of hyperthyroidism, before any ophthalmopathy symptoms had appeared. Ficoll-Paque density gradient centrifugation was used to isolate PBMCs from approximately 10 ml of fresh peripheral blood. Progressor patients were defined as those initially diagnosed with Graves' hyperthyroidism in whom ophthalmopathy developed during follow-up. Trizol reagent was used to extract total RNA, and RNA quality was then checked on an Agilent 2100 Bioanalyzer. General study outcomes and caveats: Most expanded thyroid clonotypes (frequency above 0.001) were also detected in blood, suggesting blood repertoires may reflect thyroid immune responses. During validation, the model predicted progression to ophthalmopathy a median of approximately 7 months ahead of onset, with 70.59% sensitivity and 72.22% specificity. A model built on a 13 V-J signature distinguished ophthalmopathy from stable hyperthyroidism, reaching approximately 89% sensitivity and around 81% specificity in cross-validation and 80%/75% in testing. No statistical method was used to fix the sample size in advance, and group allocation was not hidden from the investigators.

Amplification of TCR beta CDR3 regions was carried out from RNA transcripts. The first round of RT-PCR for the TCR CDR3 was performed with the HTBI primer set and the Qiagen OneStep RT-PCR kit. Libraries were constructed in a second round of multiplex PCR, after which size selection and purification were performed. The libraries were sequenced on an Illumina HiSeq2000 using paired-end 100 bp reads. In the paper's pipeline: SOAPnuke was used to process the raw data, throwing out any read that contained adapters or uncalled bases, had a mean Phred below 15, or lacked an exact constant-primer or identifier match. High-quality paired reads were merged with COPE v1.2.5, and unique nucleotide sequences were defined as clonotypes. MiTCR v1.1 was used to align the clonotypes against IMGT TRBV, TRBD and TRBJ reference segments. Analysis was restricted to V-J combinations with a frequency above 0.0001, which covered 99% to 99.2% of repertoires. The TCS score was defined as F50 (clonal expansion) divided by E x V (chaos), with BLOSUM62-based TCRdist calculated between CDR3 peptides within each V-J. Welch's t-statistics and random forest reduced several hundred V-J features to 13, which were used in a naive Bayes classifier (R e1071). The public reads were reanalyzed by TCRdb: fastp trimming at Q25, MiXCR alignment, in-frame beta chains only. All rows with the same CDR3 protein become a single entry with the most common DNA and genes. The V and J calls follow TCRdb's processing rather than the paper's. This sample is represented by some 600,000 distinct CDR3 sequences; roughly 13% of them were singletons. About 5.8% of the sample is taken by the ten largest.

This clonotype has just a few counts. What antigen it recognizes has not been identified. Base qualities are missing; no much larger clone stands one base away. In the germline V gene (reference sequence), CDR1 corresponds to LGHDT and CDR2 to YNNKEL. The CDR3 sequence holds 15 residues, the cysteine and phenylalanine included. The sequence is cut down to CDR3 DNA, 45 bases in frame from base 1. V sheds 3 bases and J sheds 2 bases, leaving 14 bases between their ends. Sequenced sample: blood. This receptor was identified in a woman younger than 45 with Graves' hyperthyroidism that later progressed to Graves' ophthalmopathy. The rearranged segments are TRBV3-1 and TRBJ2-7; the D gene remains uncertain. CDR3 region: CASSHRHSTPYEQYF. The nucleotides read TGTGCCAGCAGCCATCGGCACAGCACACCCTACGAGCAGTACTTC.